These 15 T cell receptor beta chains share one sample of origin, sequenced in a study of long-term antiretroviral therapy in people with HIV. At survey level, the immunoSEQ assay was run in its v3.0 version. Method: immunoSEQ multiplex PCR; TCRdb's copy keeps in-frame clones and lacks some. The top ten hold around 9.3% of the sample, which has about 9,000 clones, 84% seen once. The sequenced sample was unsorted PBMCs, obtained 0.3 years before starting antiretroviral therapy. Receptors were obtained from a man younger than 45 with HIV.

The chain joins TRBV2 to TRBJ1-3, with unresolved D. The CDR3 length is 15 residues. The germline CDR1 and CDR2 sequences are SNHLY and FYNNEI. V lost 2 bases and J 0 bases, leaving 8 bases between the germline ends. The CDR3 region is CASSEQEISGNTIYF. The CDR3 nucleotides are TGTGCCAGCAGTGAACAGGAAATCTCTGGAAACACCATATATTTT.

The chain recombines TRBV27 with TRBJ2-1, with TRBD2 identical over 15 bases. From germline, CDR1 is MNHEY and CDR2 SMNVEV (reference sequence). The V segment lost 1 base and the J segment 10 bases; nucleotides outside the gene matches: 17. CDR3 size: 20 residues. The CDR3, as DNA: TGTGCCAGCAGTTTATTTACCCCGGGGACTAGCGGGAGGAAGGACAGCGAGCAGTTCTTC. It is translated as CASSLFTPGTSGRKDSEQFF.

The chain is built from TRBV11-1 and TRBJ1-1, with a tentative D call TRBD1 (6 bases). CDR1 and CDR2 (germline): SGHAT, FQDESV (reference sequence). The V end lost 5 bases, the J end lost 2 bases, and 12 bases lay between the germline ends. CDR3 length: 14 amino acids. The CDR3 protein is CASSIQGRNTEAFF. The CDR3 DNA sequence: TGTGCCAGCAGCATACAGGGTCGCAACACTGAAGCTTTCTTT.

This chain links TRBV7-3 with TRBJ2-7; a possible D gene is TRBD1 (5 bases). Germline lookup yields CDR1 SGHTA and CDR2 FQGTGA. The CDR3 loop spans 13 amino acids. V was pared by 2 bases and J by 3 bases, with 8 bases between. In DNA form, the CDR3 reads TGTGCCAGCAGCTTACAGCAGGGCTACGAGCAGTACTTC. This sequence encodes CASSLQQGYEQYF.

The chain joins TRBV5-1 to TRBJ1-1; tentative D call: TRBD1 (5 bases). V lost 0 bases to trimming and J lost 4 bases, with 7 bases between them. From germline, CDR1 is SGHRS and CDR2 YFSETQ. The CDR3 has 13 amino acids. CDR3 region: CASSLAGSTEAFF. The CDR3 region has the DNA TGCGCCAGCAGCTTGGCAGGGAGCACTGAAGCTTTCTTT.

This clone was seen a single time. The gene calls are TRBV4-1 and TRBJ2-7; D possibly matches TRBD1 or TRBD2 (6 bases each). V was trimmed by 0 bases and J by 3 bases, leaving 9 bases between them. The CDR3 totals 14 residues. Germline loops: CDR1 MGHRA, CDR2 YSYEKL. The CDR3 loop is CASSQDGGGYEQYF. The CDR3 bases are TGCGCCAGCAGCCAAGATGGAGGGGGCTACGAGCAGTACTTC.

The chain links TRBV15 to TRBJ2-3, with D perhaps matching TRBD2 (5 bases). The germline CDR1 and CDR2 sequences are LNHNV and YYDKDF (reference sequence). This CDR3 is 17 amino acids long. V was pared by 1 base and J by 4 bases, with 18 bases between. The CDR3 DNA reads TGTGCCACCAGCAGAGCCTACGGACTGGGAAGGGCAGATACGCAGTATTTT. Protein sequence: CATSRAYGLGRADTQYF.

This chain connects TRBV6-1 to TRBJ1-2; D might be TRBD1 (5 bases). The V and J ends lost 2 bases and 3 bases respectively, with 10 bases between them. Germline values: CDR1 MNHNS, CDR2 SASEGT. The CDR3 is 14 amino acids. For the CDR3, the DNA is TGTGCCAGCAGTGAATCTGGGGGGTACTATGGCTACACCTTC. Translating gives CASSESGGYYGYTF.

This clone appeared once. V usage is TRBV4-1 and J usage is TRBJ2-5; 10 bases map to TRBD1. The V segment lost 4 bases and the J segment 1 base; nucleotides outside the gene matches: 0. CDR3 length equals 14 residues. CDR1 is MGHRA and CDR2 is YSYEKL in the germline V gene. DNA for the CDR3: TGCGCCAGCAGCCGGACAGGGGGCCAAGAGACCCAGTACTTC. Its translation: CASSRTGGQETQYF.

The V call is TRBV7-8, the J call TRBJ1-2; D ambiguous. This CDR3 has 15 amino acids. Trimming stripped 1 base from V and 3 bases from J, with 12 bases between. Germline loops: CDR1 SGHVS, CDR2 FQNEAQ. The CDR3 protein is CASSLGLGLDYGYTF. The CDR3 nucleotides read TGTGCCAGCAGCTTAGGACTAGGGCTTGACTATGGCTACACCTTC.

The chain joins TRBV6-5 to TRBJ1-1; D unclear. CDR1 and CDR2 (germline): MNHEY, SVGAGI. CDR3 length equals 13 residues. Trimming removed 4 bases at V and 0 bases at J, with 6 bases between. In DNA, the CDR3 is TGTGCCAGCAGTTTTGGGATGAACACTGAAGCTTTCTTT. Amino acids: CASSFGMNTEAFF.

This chain joins TRBV19 and TRBJ2-1; possible D gene TRBD2, 5 bases. The germline V gene encodes CDR1 LNHDA and CDR2 SQIVND (reference sequence). The CDR3 contains 16 residues. Trimming left V 5 bases short and J 7 bases short, with 21 bases between. The CDR3 DNA follows: TGTGCCAGTAGTCCCTTCGGTCCCATCTCGGGGAATGAGCAGTTCTTC. Its translation: CASSPFGPISGNEQFF.

The CDR3: CASSQEEDPLPNNEQFF. The CDR3 nucleotides are TGTGCCAGCAGCCAAGAGGAAGACCCTTTACCTAACAATGAGCAGTTCTTC. The V call is TRBV14, the J call TRBJ2-1; D is unclear. The ends were cut back, 0 bases at V and 5 bases at J, with 17 bases in the middle. CDR3 length: 17 residues. CDR1 SGHDN and CDR2 FVKESK come from the germline V gene.

The CDR3 spells CAWRLGGSYGYTF. CDR3 DNA: TGTGCCTGGAGATTGGGGGGAAGCTATGGCTACACCTTC. The chain has TRBV30 and TRBJ1-2, with D possibly TRBD1 on 5 matching bases. Germline CDR1 GTSNPN, CDR2 SVGIG (reference sequence). This CDR3 contains 13 residues. Trimming pared 3 bases from V and 4 bases from J, leaving 12 bases between.

The sample holds a few counts of this clone. This chain uses TRBV4-3 with TRBJ2-2; D is tentatively TRBD1 or TRBD2 (5 bases each). This CDR3 is built from 17 residues. The germline V and J ends were trimmed by 4 bases and 5 bases, with 20 bases remaining between them. Germline V gene lookup returns CDR1 LGHNA and CDR2 YSLEER. CDR3 loop: CASSRGNPAPWTGELFF. For the CDR3, the DNA is TGCGCCAGCAGCCGGGGGAATCCGGCGCCCTGGACCGGGGAGCTGTTTTTT.